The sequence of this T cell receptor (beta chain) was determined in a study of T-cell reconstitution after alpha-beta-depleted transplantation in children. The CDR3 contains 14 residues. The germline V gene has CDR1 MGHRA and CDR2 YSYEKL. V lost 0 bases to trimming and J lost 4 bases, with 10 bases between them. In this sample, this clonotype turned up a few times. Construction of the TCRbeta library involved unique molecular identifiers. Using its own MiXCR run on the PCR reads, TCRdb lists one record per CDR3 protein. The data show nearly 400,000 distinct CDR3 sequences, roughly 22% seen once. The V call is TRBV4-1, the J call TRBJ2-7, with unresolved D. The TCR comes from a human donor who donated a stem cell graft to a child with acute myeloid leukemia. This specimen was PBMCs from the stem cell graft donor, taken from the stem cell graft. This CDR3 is CASSQEAWAYEQYF. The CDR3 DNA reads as TGCGCCAGCAGCCAAGAGGCATGGGCGTACGAGCAGTACTTC.